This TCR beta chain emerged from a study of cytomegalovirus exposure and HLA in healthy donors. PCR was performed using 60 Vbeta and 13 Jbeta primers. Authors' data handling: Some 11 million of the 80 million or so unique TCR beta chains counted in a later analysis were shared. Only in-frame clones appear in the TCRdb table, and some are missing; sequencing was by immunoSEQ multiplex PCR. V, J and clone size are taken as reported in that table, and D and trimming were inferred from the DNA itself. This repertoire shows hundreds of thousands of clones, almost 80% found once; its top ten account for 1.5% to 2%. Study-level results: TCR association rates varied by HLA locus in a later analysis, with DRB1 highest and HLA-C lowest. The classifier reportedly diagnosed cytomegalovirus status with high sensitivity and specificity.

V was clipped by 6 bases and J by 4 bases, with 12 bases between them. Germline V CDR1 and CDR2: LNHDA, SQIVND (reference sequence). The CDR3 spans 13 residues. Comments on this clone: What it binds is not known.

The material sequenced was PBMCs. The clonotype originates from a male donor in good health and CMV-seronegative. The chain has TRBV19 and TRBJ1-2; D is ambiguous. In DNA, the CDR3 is TGTGCCAGTAGGTTTCAGGCGACCTATGGCTACACCTTC. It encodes CASRFQATYGYTF.